Each of the 11 T cell receptor beta chains below was sequenced from the same sample in a study of molecular identifiers for immune sequencing clone quantification. TCRdb independently ran MiXCR on the PCR reads; one entry per CDR3 protein. This table holds about 640,000 distinct CDR3 sequences, 15% to 20% found once. Sequenced input: naive CD8+ T cells from blood, with Jurkat cell RNA spiked in. The subset is: FACS-sorted CD8+CD4-CCR7+CD45RA+ naive T cells. Source of these receptors: a human donor in good health. Some libraries in this study had Jurkat cell RNA spiked in.

The V gene is TRBV19, the J gene TRBJ2-1; 15 nucleotides match TRBD2. Germline-derived CDR1 and CDR2 are LNHDA and SQIVND (reference sequence). V lost 5 bases and J lost 4; bases outside the gene matches: 0. There are 15 residues in the CDR3. Written as DNA, the CDR3 is TGTGCCAGTAGTGGGACTAGCGGGGGGTACAATGAGCAGTTCTTC. Protein sequence: CASSGTSGGYNEQFF.

A word on this clonotype: This clone may be a read error of a much larger clone one base away. The V and J genes are TRBV2 and TRBJ1-2; the D gene is possibly TRBD1 (6 bases). This CDR3 region has 13 residues. The germline V gene encodes CDR1 SNHLY and CDR2 FYNNEI. The CDR3 here is CVSKAGENYGYTF. The CDR3 DNA sequence: TGTGTCAGCAAGGCAGGGGAGAACTATGGCTACACCTTC.

This clonotype was counted at least ten times. V is TRBV7-9 and J is TRBJ2-7; tentative D call: TRBD2 (5 bases). The CDR3 is 13 amino acids. Germline values: CDR1 SEHNR, CDR2 FQNEAQ (reference sequence). Trimming stripped 4 bases from V and 5 bases from J, with 12 bases between. The CDR3 sequence is CASSSSGFDEQYF. The CDR3 nucleotides are TGTGCCAGCAGCTCGTCGGGGTTCGACGAGCAGTACTTC.

With regard to this clonotype: A much larger clone sits a single nucleotide away, making a read error possible. The chain employs TRBV18 and TRBJ1-4; D perhaps matches TRBD1 (6 bases). CDR3 size: 16 residues. Deletions cut 3 bases from V and 8 bases from J, with 19 bases between. Germline V gene sequence: CDR1 KGHSH, CDR2 LQKENI. This chain's CDR3 is CASSPLGGGVGEKLFF. The CDR3, as DNA: TGTGCCAGCTCACCCCTCGGAGGGGGAGTAGGCGAAAAACTGTTTTTT.

This clonotype was observed many times. The chain couples TRBV7-9 to TRBJ2-7; 8 positions match TRBD1. The CDR3 has 12 residues. With 4 bases clipped from V and 5 bases from J, the junction kept 1 base outside the gene matches. Germline CDR1 is SEHNR and CDR2 is FQNEAQ (reference sequence). CDR3 sequence reads: CASSWTGNEQYF. For the CDR3, the DNA is TGTGCCAGCAGCTGGACAGGGAACGAGCAGTACTTC.

The CDR3 sequence: CASSLVGWLVREAETQYF. The DNA for the CDR3 is TGTGCCAGCAGCTTAGTAGGTTGGTTGGTCAGGGAGGCGGAGACCCAGTACTTC. V usage is TRBV11-2 and J usage is TRBJ2-5; tentative D call: TRBD2 (6 bases). The germline V gene encodes CDR1 SGHAT and CDR2 FQNNGV. Trimming stripped 1 base from V and 5 bases from J, with 23 bases between. This CDR3 spans 18 amino acids.

This clonotype appeared many times. The chain carries TRBV12-3 or TRBV12-4 and TRBJ2-5; the match to TRBD2 covers 12 bases. After removal of 6 bases from V and 2 bases from J, the junction contained 4 bases not matched to a gene. The CDR3 totals 15 residues. The CDR3 loop is CASSPSGRGQETQYF. DNA for the CDR3: TGTGCCAGCAGCCCTAGCGGGAGGGGGCAAGAGACCCAGTACTTC.

This clonotype was detected ten times or more. V and J are TRBV15 and TRBJ1-4; 7 bases fit TRBD1. Looked up from germline, CDR1 is LNHNV and CDR2 is YYDKDF (reference sequence). The V gene end was trimmed by 0 bases and the J gene end by 3 bases; junction bases not matched to a gene: 4. This CDR3 is 16 amino acids long. Here the CDR3 reads CATSRDPTGANEKLFF. The CDR3 coding sequence is TGTGCCACCAGCAGAGATCCCACAGGGGCTAATGAAAAACTGTTTTTT.

For this clonotype: A much bigger clone sits one base away, suggesting this may be a read error. This rearrangement joins TRBV30 to TRBJ2-7; no definite D call. The CDR3 contains 11 residues. In germline, CDR1 is GTSNPN, CDR2 SVGIG (reference sequence). The CDR3, as DNA: TGTGCCTGGAGTACCCCTGTAGAGCAGTGCTTC. Amino acid sequence: CAWSTPVEQCF.

In its sample, this clonotype was seen a few times. A single base separates this from a much larger clone, so it may be a read error. The chain links TRBV27 to TRBJ1-5, with D maybe TRBD1 (6 bases). The V end lost 7 bases, the J end lost 4 bases, and 14 bases lay between the germline ends. The germline V gene has CDR1 MNHEY and CDR2 SMNVEV (reference sequence). This CDR3 has 14 residues. CDR3 nucleotide sequence: TGTGCCAGCAATTTCGCGGGGGCGAATCAGCCCCAGCATTTT. It codes for CASNFAGANQPQHF.

This clonotype was detected ten times or more. The chain couples TRBV12-3 or TRBV12-4 to TRBJ2-2; no reliable D call. The V and J ends lost 2 bases and 4 bases respectively, with 17 bases between them. The length of the CDR3 is 17 residues. DNA for the CDR3: TGTGCCAGCAGTTTACCCCGATTGGGGTCGGGCACCGGGGAGCTGTTTTTT. It specifies CASSLPRLGSGTGELFF.